This TCR beta chain stems from a study of regulatory dendritic cells for organ transplantation. Study at large: Regulatory dendritic cells were monocyte-derived, receiving vitamin D3 on days 0 and 4 and IL-10 on day 4. Dendritic cell cultures received LPS on day 6.

Trimming shortened V by 4 bases and J by 2 bases, and 11 bases separated the two germline ends. Germline CDR1 MGHDK, CDR2 SYGVNS. This CDR3 region has 15 residues. Allogeneic regulatory or mature dendritic cells were co-cultured for roughly five days with CFSE-labeled sorted T cells at 1:10. Using immunoSEQ multiplex PCR, the repertoire was profiled, and TCRdb retains in-frame clones only, with some absent. The sample lists some 13,000 clones, 70% to 80% occurring once. As to this clone: The antigen remains undetermined.

The chain employs TRBV25-1 and TRBJ1-4, with D possibly TRBD1 on 5 matching bases. This receptor was identified in a human donor in good health. What was sequenced was naive CD4+ T cells from blood cultured with regulatory dendritic cells. Indicated subset: CD45RA+ naive T cells. The CDR3: CASSGGAWTNEKLFF. DNA for the CDR3: TGTGCCAGCAGTGGCGGGGCATGGACTAATGAAAAACTGTTTTTT.